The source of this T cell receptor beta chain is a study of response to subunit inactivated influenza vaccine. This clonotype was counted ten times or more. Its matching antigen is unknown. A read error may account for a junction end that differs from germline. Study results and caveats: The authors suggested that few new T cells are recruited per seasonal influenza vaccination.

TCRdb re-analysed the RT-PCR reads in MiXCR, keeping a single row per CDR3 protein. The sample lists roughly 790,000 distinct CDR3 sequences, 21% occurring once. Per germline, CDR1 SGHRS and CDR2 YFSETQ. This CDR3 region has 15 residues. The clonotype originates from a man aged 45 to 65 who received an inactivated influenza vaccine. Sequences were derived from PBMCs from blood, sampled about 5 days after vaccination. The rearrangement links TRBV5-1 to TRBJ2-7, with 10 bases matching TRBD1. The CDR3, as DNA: TGTGCCAGCAGTTTAGGACAGGGGGTCTCCTACGAGCAGTACTTC. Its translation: CASSLGQGVSYEQYF.